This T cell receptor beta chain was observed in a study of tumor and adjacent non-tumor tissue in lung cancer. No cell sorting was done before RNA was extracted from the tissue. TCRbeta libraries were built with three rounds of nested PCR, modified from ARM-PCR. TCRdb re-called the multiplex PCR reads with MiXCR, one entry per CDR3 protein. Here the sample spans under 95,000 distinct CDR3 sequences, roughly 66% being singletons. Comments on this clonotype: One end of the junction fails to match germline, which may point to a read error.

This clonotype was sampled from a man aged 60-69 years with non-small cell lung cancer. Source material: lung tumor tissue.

This CDR3 reads CAWSWHGVAVNF. The CDR3 region has the DNA TGTGCCTGGAGTTGGCATGGGGTAGCAGTAAACTTC. V usage is TRBV30 and J usage is TRBJ2-7; D uncertain. Per the germline V gene, CDR1 is GTSNPN and CDR2 is SVGIG (reference sequence). CDR3 length: 12 residues.